One T cell receptor (beta chain) is described in this entry. Its antigen is unidentified. The data were obtained in a study of cytomegalovirus exposure and HLA in healthy donors. Broader study findings: A later analysis linked a missense DCLRE1C variant to TCR beta V- and J-gene trimming.

The PCR contained 60 Vbeta and 13 Jbeta primers. Only in-frame clones appear in the TCRdb table, and some are missing; sequencing was by immunoSEQ multiplex PCR. Of approximately 170,000 clones in the sample, roughly four fifths were seen once. Trimming left V 3 bases short and J 2 bases short, with 17 bases between. CDR1 is GTSNPN, CDR2 SVGIG, per germline (reference sequence). This CDR3 contains 16 residues. The chain joins TRBV30 to TRBJ2-1; possibly TRBD2 for D (6 bases). The sample was PBMCs. The clonotype was recovered from a middle-aged man in good health and CMV-seronegative. CDR3 sequence: CAWRGGLGEPYNEQFF. The CDR3 region has the DNA TGTGCCTGGAGGGGAGGTTTGGGAGAACCCTACAATGAGCAGTTCTTC. The entire variable domain, with the rest obtained from reference TRBV30 and TRBJ2-1, is as follows: SQTIHQWPATLVQPVGSPLSLECTVEGTSNPNLYWYRQAAGRGLQLLFYSVGIGQISSEVPQNLSASRPQDRQFILSSKKLLLSDSGFYLCAWRGGLGEPYNEQFFGPGTRLTVL.